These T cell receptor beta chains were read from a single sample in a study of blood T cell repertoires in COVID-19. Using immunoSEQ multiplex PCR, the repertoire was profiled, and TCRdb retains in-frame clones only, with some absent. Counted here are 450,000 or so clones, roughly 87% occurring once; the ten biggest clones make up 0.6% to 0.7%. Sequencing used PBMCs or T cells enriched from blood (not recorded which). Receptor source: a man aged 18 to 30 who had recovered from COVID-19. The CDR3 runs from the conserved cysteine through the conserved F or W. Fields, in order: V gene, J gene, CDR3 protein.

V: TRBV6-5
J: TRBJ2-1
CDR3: CASSRGSDEQFF

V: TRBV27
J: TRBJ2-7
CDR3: CASSLIGGYYEQYF

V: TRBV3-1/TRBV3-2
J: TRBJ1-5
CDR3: CASSQNAGVQPQHF

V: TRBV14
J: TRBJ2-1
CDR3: CASSQVGRGALDEQFF

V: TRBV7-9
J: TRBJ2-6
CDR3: CASSGQGANVLTF

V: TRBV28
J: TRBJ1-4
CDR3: CASSPQTGEVGKLFF

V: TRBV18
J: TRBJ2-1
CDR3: CASSPLSGTSGIDEQFF

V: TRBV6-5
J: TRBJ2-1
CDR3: CASRGQVSYNEQFF

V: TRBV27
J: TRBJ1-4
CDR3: CASSLWAGQGAKNEKLFF

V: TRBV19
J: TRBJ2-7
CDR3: CASSIDLRLAGLAF

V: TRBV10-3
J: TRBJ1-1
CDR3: CATRDRGNTEAFF

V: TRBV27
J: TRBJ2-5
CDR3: CASAPGDQETQYF

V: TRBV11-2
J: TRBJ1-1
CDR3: CASSLGLVAAGTEAFF

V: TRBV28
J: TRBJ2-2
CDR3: CASKFGQPNTGELFF

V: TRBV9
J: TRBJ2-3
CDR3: CASSVEPSGSKQYF

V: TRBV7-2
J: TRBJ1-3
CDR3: CASSLVAETGNTIYF

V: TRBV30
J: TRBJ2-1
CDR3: CAWSSGSFNNEQFF

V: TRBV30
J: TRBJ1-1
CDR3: CAWTPTEVRSAFF

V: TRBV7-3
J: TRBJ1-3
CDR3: CASSSEYGNTIYF

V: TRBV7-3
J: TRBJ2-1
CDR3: CASSLVPNGDNEQFF

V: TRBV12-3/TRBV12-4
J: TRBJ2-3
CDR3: CASSFLSTDTQYF

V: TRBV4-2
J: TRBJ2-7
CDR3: CASSQDQAPSSYEQYF

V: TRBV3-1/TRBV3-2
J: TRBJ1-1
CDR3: CASSARDRETEAFF

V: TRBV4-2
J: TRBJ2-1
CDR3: CASRERRAGGSYNEQFF

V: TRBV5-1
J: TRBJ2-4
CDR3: CASREGLAGPSIQYF

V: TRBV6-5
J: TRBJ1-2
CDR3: CASSYFSGQTFYGYTF

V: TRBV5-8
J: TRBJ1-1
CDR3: CASTFTGSMNTEAFF

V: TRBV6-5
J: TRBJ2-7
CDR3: CASSRGPSYEQYF

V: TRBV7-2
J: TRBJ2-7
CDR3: CASSLVMGGLAYEQYF

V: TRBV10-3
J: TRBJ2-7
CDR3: CAISEFNSYEQYF

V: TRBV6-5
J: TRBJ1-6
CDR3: CASSRDSYNSPLHF

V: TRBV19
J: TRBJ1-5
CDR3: CASGDRDRLNQPQHF

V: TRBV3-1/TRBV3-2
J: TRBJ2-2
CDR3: CASSPTGFTGELFF

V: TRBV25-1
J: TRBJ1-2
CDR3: CASSEFGTYGYTF

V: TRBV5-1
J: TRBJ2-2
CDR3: CASSLTSFSGELFF